The subject of this entry is one TCR beta chain. Its antigen is unknown. The germline V and J ends were trimmed by 2 bases and 0 bases, with 11 bases remaining between them. CDR1 is SGHTA, CDR2 FQGNSA, per germline. The CDR3 covers 15 residues. The primer mix had 60 Vbeta and 13 Jbeta primers. Profiling relied on immunoSEQ multiplex PCR, and the TCRdb table lists in-frame clones only, not all of them. Of 70,000 to 80,000 clones in the sample, roughly four fifths were seen once. This entry comes from a study of cytomegalovirus exposure and HLA in healthy donors. Study-level results: Common viral pathogens were later found to be apparently linked to several of the most significant clusters.

This chain joins TRBV7-2 and TRBJ2-7; D is perhaps TRBD1 (6 bases). Sequences were obtained from PBMCs. The receptor's source is a man aged 18 to 30 in good health and CMV-seronegative. DNA for the CDR3: TGTGCCAGCAGCTTAACAGGGACATACTCCTACGAGCAGTACTTC. Translating gives CASSLTGTYSYEQYF.